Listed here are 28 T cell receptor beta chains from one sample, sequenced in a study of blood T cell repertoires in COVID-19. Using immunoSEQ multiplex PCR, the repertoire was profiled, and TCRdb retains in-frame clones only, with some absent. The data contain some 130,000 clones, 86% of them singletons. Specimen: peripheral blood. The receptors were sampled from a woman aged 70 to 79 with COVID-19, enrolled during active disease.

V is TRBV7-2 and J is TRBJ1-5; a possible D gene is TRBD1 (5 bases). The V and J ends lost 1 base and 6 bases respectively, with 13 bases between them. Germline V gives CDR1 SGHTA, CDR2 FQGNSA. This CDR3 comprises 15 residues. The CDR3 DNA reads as TGTGCCAGCAGCTTAGTCTCGGGCGGGGGTCAGCCCCAGCATTTT. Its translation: CASSLVSGGGQPQHF.

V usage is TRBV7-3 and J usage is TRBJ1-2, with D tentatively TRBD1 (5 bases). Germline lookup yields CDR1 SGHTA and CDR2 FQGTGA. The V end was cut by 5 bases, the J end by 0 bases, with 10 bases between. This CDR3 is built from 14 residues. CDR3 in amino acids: CASSPGKTNYGYTF. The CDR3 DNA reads TGTGCCAGCAGCCCAGGGAAGACTAACTATGGCTACACCTTC.

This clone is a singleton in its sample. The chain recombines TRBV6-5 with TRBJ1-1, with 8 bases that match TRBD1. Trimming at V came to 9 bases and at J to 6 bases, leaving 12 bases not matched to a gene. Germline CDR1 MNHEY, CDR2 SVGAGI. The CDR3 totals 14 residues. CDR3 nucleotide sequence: TGTGCCAGTAAGAACTCAGGGGGCGCCCCTGAAGCTTTCTTT. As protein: CASKNSGGAPEAFF.

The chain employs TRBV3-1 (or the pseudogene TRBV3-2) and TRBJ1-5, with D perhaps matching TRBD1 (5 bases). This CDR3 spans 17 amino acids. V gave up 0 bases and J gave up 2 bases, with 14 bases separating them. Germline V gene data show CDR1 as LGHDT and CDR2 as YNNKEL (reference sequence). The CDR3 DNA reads TGTGCCAGCAGCCAAGAGGGGCCACTCAGGGGCAATCAGCCCCAGCATTTT. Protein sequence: CASSQEGPLRGNQPQHF.

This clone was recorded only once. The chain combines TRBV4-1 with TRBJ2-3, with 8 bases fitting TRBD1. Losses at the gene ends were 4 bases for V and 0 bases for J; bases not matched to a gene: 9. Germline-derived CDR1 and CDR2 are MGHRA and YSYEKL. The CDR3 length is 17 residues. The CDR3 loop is CASSRGAGTGSTDTQYF. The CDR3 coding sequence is TGCGCCAGCAGCCGTGGAGCCGGGACAGGAAGCACAGATACGCAGTATTTT.

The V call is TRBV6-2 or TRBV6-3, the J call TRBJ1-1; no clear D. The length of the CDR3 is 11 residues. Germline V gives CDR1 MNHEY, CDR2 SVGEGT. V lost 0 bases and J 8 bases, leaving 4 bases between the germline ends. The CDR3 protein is CASSYSAEAFF. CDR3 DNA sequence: TGTGCCAGCAGTTACTCCGCGGAAGCTTTCTTT.

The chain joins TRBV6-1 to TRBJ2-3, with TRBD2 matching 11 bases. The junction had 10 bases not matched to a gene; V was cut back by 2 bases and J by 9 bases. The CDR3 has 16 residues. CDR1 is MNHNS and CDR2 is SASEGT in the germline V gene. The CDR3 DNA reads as TGTGCCAGCAGTGAAATCGGTAGCGGGGGGGCTTGGACGCAGTATTTT. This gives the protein CASSEIGSGGAWTQYF.

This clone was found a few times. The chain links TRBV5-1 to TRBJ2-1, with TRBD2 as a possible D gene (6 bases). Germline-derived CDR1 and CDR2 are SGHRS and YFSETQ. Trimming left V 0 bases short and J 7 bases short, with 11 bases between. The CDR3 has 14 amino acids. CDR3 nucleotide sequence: TGCGCCAGCAGCTTGGGACTAGATCTGAATGAGCAGTTCTTC. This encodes CASSLGLDLNEQFF. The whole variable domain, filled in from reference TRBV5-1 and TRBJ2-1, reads KAGVTQTPRYLIKTRGQQVTLSCSPISGHRSVSWYQQTPGQGLQFLFEYFSETQRNKGNFPGRFSGRQFSNSRSEMNVSTLELGDSALYLCASSLGLDLNEQFFGPGTRLTVL.

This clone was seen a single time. The CDR3 protein is CASSAEGQPNTEAFF. The CDR3 region has the DNA TGTGCCAGCAGCGCCGAGGGACAGCCGAACACTGAAGCTTTCTTT. The V call is TRBV9, the J call TRBJ1-1, with 7 positions matching TRBD1. This CDR3 comprises 15 residues. Germline V gene lookup returns CDR1 SGDLS and CDR2 YYNGEE. V shed 3 bases, J shed 1 base, and the junction held 6 bases outside the gene matches.

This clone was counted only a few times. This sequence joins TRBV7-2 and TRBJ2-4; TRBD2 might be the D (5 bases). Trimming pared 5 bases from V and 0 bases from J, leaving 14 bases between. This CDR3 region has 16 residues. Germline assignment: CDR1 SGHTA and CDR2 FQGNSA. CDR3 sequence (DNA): TGTGCCAGCAGCCCTACTAGAATCCTAGCCAAAAACATTCAGTACTTC. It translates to CASSPTRILAKNIQYF.

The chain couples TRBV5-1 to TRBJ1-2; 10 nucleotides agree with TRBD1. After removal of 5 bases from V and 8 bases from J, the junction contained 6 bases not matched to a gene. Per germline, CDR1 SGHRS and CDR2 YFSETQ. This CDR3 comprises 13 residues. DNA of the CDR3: TGCGCCAGCAGGGCCGGGACAGGGGACGGCTACACCTTC. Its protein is CASRAGTGDGYTF.

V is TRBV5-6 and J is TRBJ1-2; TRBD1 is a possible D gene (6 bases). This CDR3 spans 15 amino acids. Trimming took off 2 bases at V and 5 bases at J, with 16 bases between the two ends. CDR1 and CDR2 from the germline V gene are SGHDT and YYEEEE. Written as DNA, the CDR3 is TGTGCCAGCAGCTTTAATCCGTCAGGGGCGTATGGCTACACCTTC. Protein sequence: CASSFNPSGAYGYTF. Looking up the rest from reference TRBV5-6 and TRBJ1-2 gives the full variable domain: DAGVTQSPTHLIKTRGQQVTLRCSPKSGHDTVSWYQQALGQGPQFIFQYYEEEERQRGNFPDRFSGHQFPNYSSELNVNALLLGDSALYLCASSFNPSGAYGYTFGSGTRLTVV.

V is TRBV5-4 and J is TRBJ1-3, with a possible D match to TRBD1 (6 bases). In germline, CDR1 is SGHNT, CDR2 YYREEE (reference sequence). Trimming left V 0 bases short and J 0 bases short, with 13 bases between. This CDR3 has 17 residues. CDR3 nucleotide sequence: TGTGCCAGCAGCTTGGAGGGGGGGATCTCCTCTGGAAACACCATATATTTT. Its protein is CASSLEGGISSGNTIYF.

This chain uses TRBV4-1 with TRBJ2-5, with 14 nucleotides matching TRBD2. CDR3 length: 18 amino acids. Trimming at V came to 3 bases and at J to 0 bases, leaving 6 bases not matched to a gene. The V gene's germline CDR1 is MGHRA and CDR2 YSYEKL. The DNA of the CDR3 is TGCGCCAGCAGCCATTCCCCGGGACTAGCGGGGGACCAAGAGACCCAGTACTTC. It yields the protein CASSHSPGLAGDQETQYF.

CDR3 protein: CASSVSQSYNEQFF. CDR3 DNA sequence: TGTGCCAGCAGTGTATCACAGTCCTACAATGAGCAGTTCTTC. The chain couples TRBV2 to TRBJ2-1; the D is unclear. V was shortened by 4 bases and J by 1 base, with 8 bases between the two germline ends. Germline CDR1 and CDR2: SNHLY and FYNNEI. The CDR3 length is 14 residues.

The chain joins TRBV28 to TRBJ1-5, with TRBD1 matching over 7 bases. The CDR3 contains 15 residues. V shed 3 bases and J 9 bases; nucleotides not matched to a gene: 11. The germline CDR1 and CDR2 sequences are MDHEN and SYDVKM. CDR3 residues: CASSFRGQTAGPQHF. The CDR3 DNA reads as TGTGCCAGCAGTTTTAGGGGACAGACAGCGGGGCCCCAGCATTTT. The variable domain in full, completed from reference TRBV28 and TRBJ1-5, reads DVKVTQSSRYLVKRTGEKVFLECVQDMDHENMFWYRQDPGLGLRLIYFSYDVKMKEKGDIPEGYSVSREKKERFSLILESASTNQTSMYLCASSFRGQTAGPQHFGDGTRLSIL.

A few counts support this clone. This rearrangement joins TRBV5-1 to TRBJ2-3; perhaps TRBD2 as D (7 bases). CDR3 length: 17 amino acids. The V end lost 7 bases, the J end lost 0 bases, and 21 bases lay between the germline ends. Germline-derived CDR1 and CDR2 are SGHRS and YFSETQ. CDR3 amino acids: CASSPRGGGPSTDTQYF. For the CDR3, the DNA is TGCGCCAGCTCTCCACGAGGCGGGGGCCCGAGCACAGATACGCAGTATTTT.

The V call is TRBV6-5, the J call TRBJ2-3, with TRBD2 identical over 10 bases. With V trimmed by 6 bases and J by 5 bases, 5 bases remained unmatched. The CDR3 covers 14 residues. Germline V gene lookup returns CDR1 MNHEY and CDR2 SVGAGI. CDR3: CASRLLAGLDTQYF. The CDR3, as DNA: TGTGCCAGCAGACTACTAGCGGGGTTAGATACGCAGTATTTT.

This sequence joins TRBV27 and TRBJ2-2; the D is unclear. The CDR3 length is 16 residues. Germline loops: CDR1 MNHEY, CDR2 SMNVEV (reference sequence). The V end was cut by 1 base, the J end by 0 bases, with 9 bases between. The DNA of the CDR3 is TGTGCCAGCAGTTTATTTCTCTCAGCGAACACCGGGGAGCTGTTTTTT. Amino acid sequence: CASSLFLSANTGELFF.

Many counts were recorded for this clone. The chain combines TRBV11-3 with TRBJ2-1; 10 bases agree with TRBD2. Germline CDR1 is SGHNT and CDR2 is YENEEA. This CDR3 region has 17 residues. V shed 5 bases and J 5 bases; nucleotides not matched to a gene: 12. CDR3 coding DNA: TGTGCCAGCAGCCCCACCCCGACTAGCGGGTCGAACAATGAGCAGTTCTTC. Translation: CASSPTPTSGSNNEQFF.

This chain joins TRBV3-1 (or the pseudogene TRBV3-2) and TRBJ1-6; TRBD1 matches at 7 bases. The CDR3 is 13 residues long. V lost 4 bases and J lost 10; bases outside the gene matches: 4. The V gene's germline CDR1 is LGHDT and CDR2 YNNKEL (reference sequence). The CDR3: CASSRTGLSPLHF. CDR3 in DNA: TGTGCCAGCAGCCGGACAGGATTATCACCCCTCCACTTT.

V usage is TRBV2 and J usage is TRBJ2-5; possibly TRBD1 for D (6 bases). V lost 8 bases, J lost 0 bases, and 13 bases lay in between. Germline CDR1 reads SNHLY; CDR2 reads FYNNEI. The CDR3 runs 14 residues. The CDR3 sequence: CASGAGEYQETQYF. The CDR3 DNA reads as TGTGCCAGCGGGGCAGGGGAATACCAAGAGACCCAGTACTTC.

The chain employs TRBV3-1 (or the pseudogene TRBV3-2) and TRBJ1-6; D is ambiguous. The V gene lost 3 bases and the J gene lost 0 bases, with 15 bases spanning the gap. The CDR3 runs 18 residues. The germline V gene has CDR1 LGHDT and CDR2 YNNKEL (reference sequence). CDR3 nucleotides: TGTGCCAGCAGCCAGACCGATCCGAGGAGCTCCTATAATTCACCCCTCCACTTT. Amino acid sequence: CASSQTDPRSSYNSPLHF.

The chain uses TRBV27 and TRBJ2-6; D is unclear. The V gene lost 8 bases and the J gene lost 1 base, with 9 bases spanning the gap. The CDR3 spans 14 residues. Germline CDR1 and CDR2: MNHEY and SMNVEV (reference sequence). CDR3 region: CASAEASGANVLTF. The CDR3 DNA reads TGTGCCAGCGCTGAAGCTTCTGGGGCCAACGTCCTGACTTTC.

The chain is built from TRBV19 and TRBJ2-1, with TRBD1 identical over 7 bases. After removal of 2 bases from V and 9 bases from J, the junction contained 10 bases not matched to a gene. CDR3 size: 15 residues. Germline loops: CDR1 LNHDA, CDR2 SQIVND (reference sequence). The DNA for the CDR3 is TGTGCCAGTAGTATAATGACAGGGTGGGCGGTTGAGCAGTTCTTC. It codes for CASSIMTGWAVEQFF.

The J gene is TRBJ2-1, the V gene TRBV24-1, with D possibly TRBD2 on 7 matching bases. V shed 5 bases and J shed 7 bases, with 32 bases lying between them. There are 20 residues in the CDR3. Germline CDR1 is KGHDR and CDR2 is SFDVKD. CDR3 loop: CATSGLQGVGGLGPQNEQFF. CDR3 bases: TGTGCCACCAGTGGGCTTCAGGGCGTGGGGGGGCTAGGGCCACAAAATGAGCAGTTCTTC.

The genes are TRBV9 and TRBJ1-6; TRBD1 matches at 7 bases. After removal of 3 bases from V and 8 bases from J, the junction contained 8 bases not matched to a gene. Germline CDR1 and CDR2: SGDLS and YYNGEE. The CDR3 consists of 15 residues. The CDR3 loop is CASSGRQGDYSPLHF. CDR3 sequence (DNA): TGTGCCAGCAGCGGACGACAGGGAGACTATTCACCCCTCCACTTT.

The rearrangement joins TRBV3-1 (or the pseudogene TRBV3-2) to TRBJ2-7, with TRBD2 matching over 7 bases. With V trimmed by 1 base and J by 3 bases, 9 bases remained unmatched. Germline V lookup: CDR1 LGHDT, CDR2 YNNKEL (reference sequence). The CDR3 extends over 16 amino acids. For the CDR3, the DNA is TGTGCCAGCAGCCAAGGGGGAGCGGGGAACATCTACGAGCAGTACTTC. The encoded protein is CASSQGGAGNIYEQYF.